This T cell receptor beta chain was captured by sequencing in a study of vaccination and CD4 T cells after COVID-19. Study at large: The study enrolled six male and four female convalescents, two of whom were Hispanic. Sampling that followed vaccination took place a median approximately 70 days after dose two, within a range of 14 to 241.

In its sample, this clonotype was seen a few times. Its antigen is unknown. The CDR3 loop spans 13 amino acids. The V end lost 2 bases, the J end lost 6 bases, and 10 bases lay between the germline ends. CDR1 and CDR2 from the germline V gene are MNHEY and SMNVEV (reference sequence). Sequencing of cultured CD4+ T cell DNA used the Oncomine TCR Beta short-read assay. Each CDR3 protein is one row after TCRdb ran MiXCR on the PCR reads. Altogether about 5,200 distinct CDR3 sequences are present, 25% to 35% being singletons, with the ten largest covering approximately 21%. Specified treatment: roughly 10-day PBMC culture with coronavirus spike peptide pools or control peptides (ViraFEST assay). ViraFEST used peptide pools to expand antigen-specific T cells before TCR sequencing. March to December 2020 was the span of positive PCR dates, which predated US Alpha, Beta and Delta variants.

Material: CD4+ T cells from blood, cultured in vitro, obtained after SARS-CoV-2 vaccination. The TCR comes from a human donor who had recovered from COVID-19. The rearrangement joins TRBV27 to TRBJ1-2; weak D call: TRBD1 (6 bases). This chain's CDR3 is CASSLRGGNGYTF. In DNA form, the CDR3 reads TGTGCCAGCAGTTTACGAGGGGGGAATGGCTACACCTTC.